Listed here is a single TCR beta chain. Its antigen is unknown. TCRdb passed the 5' RACE reads through MiXCR, listing each CDR3 protein once. The sample has approximately 350,000 distinct CDR3 sequences; 13% are singletons. V lost 1 base and J lost 1; bases outside the gene matches: 5. The V gene's germline CDR1 is SGHRS and CDR2 YFSETQ. This CDR3 contains 16 residues. The data stem from a study of T-cell memory formation after mild COVID-19. Study-wide results and limits: A second wave expanding day 15 to 37 was CD4+-biased; contracting clones were balanced.

This receptor was obtained from a man aged 18-30 years who had mild COVID-19 (a few samples of this study predate the infection). Cell type and time point are not known. The sample consisted of PBMCs or a T cell subset sorted from them (not recorded which). J is TRBJ2-1 and V is TRBV5-1, with 7 nucleotides matching TRBD1. Here the CDR3 reads CASSLSGTASYNEQFF. The CDR3 nucleotides read TGCGCCAGCAGCTTGTCTGGGACAGCTTCCTACAATGAGCAGTTCTTC. Using reference TRBV5-1 and TRBJ2-1 for the parts outside the CDR3, the full variable domain is KAGVTQTPRYLIKTRGQQVTLSCSPISGHRSVSWYQQTPGQGLQFLFEYFSETQRNKGNFPGRFSGRQFSNSRSEMNVSTLELGDSALYLCASSLSGTASYNEQFFGPGTRLTVL.